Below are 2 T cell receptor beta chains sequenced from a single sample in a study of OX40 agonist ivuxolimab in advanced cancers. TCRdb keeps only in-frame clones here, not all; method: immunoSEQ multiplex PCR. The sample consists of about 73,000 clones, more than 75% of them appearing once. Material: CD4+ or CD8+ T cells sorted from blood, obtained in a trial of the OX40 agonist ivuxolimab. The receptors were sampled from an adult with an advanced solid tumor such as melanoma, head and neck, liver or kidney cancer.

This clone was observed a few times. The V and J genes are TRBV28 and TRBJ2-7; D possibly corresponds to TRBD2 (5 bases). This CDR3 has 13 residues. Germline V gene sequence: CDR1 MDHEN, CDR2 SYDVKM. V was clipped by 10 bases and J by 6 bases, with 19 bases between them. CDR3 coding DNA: TGTGCCATCGGAGGACGGAGCCGATTCGAGCAGTACTTC. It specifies CAIGGRSRFEQYF.

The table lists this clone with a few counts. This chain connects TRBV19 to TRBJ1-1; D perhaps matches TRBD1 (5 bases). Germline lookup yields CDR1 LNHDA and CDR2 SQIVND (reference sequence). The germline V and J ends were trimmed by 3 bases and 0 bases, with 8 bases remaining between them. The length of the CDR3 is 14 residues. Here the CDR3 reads CASSMVGLNTEAFF. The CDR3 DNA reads TGTGCCAGTAGTATGGTGGGACTGAACACTGAAGCTTTCTTT.